These 12 T cell receptor beta chains were sequenced from one sample in a study of shared clonotypes between healthy human individuals. Sequenced by immunoSEQ multiplex PCR; TCRdb stores in-frame clones only, minus some. Seen here are about 2 million clones, about 95% observed once, and the top ten hold 0.9% to 1.4%. As defined, naive CD8 cells were CD45RO-negative and positively selected for CCR7, with terminally differentiated effector memory CD45RA+ cells excluded. Sequencing was done on a sample of naive CD8+ T cells sorted from blood. The receptors originated from a man aged 18 to 35 in good health.

The rearrangement uses TRBV19 and TRBJ1-6; no reliable D call. V lost 3 bases to trimming and J lost 8 bases, with 14 bases between them. CDR1 and CDR2 (germline): LNHDA, SQIVND (reference sequence). CDR3 length: 15 amino acids. The CDR3 loop is CASSIPGRRDSPLHF. CDR3 DNA sequence: TGTGCCAGTAGTATCCCCGGTCGTCGGGATTCACCCCTCCACTTT.

This chain uses TRBV11-2 with TRBJ2-1, with 7 bases lining up with TRBD2. CDR3 length: 14 residues. With V trimmed by 2 bases and J by 9 bases, 7 bases remained unmatched. In germline, CDR1 is SGHAT, CDR2 FQNNGV. In DNA, the CDR3 is TGTGCCAGCAGCTTATCTCCGGGAGGAACTGAGCAGTTCTTC. Translated: CASSLSPGGTEQFF.

The chain couples TRBV4-3 to TRBJ2-1; D may be TRBD2 (6 bases). The V and J ends lost 3 bases and 5 bases respectively, with 17 bases between them. Germline CDR1 LGHNA, CDR2 YSLEER. The CDR3 spans 16 residues. In DNA form, the CDR3 reads TGCGCCAGCAGCCAGCTCACTAGCCACGGAAACAATGAGCAGTTCTTC. Its protein is CASSQLTSHGNNEQFF.

The chain joins TRBV6-5 to TRBJ1-1; possibly TRBD1 for D (6 bases). The V gene's germline CDR1 is MNHEY and CDR2 SVGAGI. The CDR3 runs to 12 residues. V gave up 4 bases and J gave up 10 bases, with 13 bases separating them. In nucleotides, the CDR3 is TGTGCCAGCAGTTCTAAGGGGGAGAGAGCTTTCTTT. Protein product: CASSSKGERAFF.

CDR3 amino acids: CASSGQDPLSGANVLTF. CDR3 DNA sequence: TGTGCCAGTTCCGGACAGGACCCGCTCTCTGGGGCCAACGTCCTGACTTTC. This chain joins TRBV27 and TRBJ2-6; TRBD1 matches at 7 bases. The V segment lost 9 bases and the J segment 0 bases; nucleotides outside the gene matches: 11. The germline V gene has CDR1 MNHEY and CDR2 SMNVEV (reference sequence). The CDR3 totals 17 residues.

This rearrangement joins TRBV19 to TRBJ2-7; the D gene could be TRBD1 or TRBD2 (5 bases each). Between the trimmed V and J ends, which lost 5 bases and 7 bases, there was a span of 15 bases. CDR1 is LNHDA and CDR2 is SQIVND in the germline V gene (reference sequence). The CDR3 has 13 residues. The DNA of the CDR3 is TGTGCCAGTAGTCCCCTTGGGGGTGGGGAGCAGTACTTC. Translating gives CASSPLGGGEQYF.

The chain is built from TRBV4-1 and TRBJ1-2; D unclear. The V end was cut by 8 bases, the J end by 8 bases, with 27 bases between. CDR1 is MGHRA and CDR2 is YSYEKL in the germline V gene. The CDR3 length is 16 residues. CDR3 region: CASGWEMAASLSGYTF. The CDR3 DNA sequence: TGCGCCAGCGGCTGGGAGATGGCAGCGAGTCTATCCGGCTACACCTTC.

Notes on this clone: Other DNA sequences in the sample encode the same CDR3. CDR3 nucleotide sequence: TGTGCCAGCAGTTTAGCAGGGAGTAACTATGGCTACACCTTC. Its protein is CASSLAGSNYGYTF. V is TRBV27 and J is TRBJ1-2, with D possibly being TRBD1 (5 bases). The V gene lost 2 bases and the J gene lost 1 base, with 8 bases spanning the gap. The germline V gene has CDR1 MNHEY and CDR2 SMNVEV (reference sequence). The CDR3 consists of 14 residues.

The chain couples TRBV28 to TRBJ1-1; D might be TRBD1 (5 bases). This CDR3 is built from 17 residues. Germline V gene data show CDR1 as MDHEN and CDR2 as SYDVKM. V was trimmed by 2 bases and J by 0 bases, leaving 16 bases between them. The CDR3 sequence: CASSLPPLGALNTEAFF. CDR3 nucleotide sequence: TGTGCCAGCAGTTTACCCCCCCTAGGGGCGTTGAACACTGAAGCTTTCTTT.

With regard to this clone: With a much larger clone just one base away, this may be a read error. V and J are TRBV6-1 and TRBJ1-6, with unresolved D. CDR3 length: 12 amino acids. Germline V gene sequence: CDR1 MNHNS, CDR2 SASEGT. In DNA, the CDR3 is TGTGCCGGCAGGCTTGCATCCCTCCCCCTCCACTTT. Encoded protein: CAGRLASLPLHF.

The rearrangement links TRBV13 to TRBJ1-3; D is ambiguous. The CDR3 spans 14 residues. Germline assignment: CDR1 PRHDT and CDR2 FYEKMQ (reference sequence). Trimming stripped 2 bases from V and 0 bases from J, with 5 bases between. The CDR3 DNA sequence: TGTGCCAGCAGCTTATCGAGCTCTGGAAACACCATATATTTT. This gives the protein CASSLSSSGNTIYF.

Comment on this clone: Other DNA sequences of this sample code for an identical CDR3. J is TRBJ2-7 and V is TRBV27; D perhaps matches TRBD1 (5 bases). The CDR3 extends over 14 amino acids. Per germline, CDR1 MNHEY and CDR2 SMNVEV (reference sequence). V was trimmed by 3 bases and J by 1 base, leaving 10 bases between them. This chain's CDR3 is CASSLAGLSYEQYF. CDR3 nucleotides: TGTGCCAGCAGTTTGGCAGGGTTGTCCTACGAGCAGTACTTC.